This is a list of T cell receptor beta chains from one sample in a study of blood T cell repertoires in COVID-19. Sequencing was performed with immunoSEQ multiplex PCR; in TCRdb, only in-frame clones are kept and a portion is missing. The sample holds some 150,000 clones, just over 85% seen once. Sequencing input: peripheral blood. The receptors were sampled from a woman aged 55-70 years with acute or convalescent COVID-19. Each CDR3 is given without its conserved first and last residue. Fields, in order: CDR3 length, V gene, CDR3 protein.

11	TRBV24-1	ATRDRWDQPQH
11	TRBV6-5	ASRVGDGEKLF
13	TRBV30	AWRLAGGLVNEQF
12	TRBV7-9	ASSLSGKNSPLH
13	TRBV9	ASSVGGGVADTQY
15	TRBV4-3	ASSPGKDGSGANVLT
12	TRBV7-2	ASSLRGWGLGAF
13	TRBV7-6	ASSFSGPGANVLT
14	TRBV7-2	ASSLAATGRNEKLF
12	TRBV2	ASSDSLIRETQY